What follows is one TCR beta chain and its context. TCR beta library input comprised around 2.1 micrograms of genomic DNA from cryopreserved PBMCs. The source of the sample is a study of cytotoxic CD8 clonotypes in ibrutinib-treated CLL. Study in general: The study included 11 relapsed/refractory and around 16 treatment-naive patients; about 17 had IGHV unmutated disease. Partial response was seen in some 24 patients and complete response in 2; after median about six years, approximately 15 stayed remitted, some 12 progressed. Once patients had received a median approximately twelve months of treatment, range 6 to 36, response samples were obtained.

The data were produced by immunoSEQ multiplex PCR, yet TCRdb's version contains in-frame clones alone and is incomplete. Found here are about 200,000 clones, over 65% of them singletons; the top ten hold more than 4.5%. CDR3 length: 15 amino acids. The germline V gene has CDR1 SGHTA and CDR2 FQGNSA. J gave up 6 bases and V 2 bases, and 9 bases lay outside the gene matches. The starting material was PBMCs, obtained after 12 months of ibrutinib treatment. The chain uses TRBV7-2 and TRBJ2-7; TRBD1 agrees at 8 bases. The sequence was obtained from a human donor with chronic lymphocytic leukemia. CDR3 sequence: CASSLRRQGWGEQYF. In nucleotides, the CDR3 is TGTGCCAGCAGCTTACGTAGACAGGGGTGGGGCGAGCAGTACTTC.